There are a few counts of the clone carrying this T cell receptor beta chain. Its antigen is undetermined. Germline V gives CDR1 LNHNV, CDR2 YYDKDF (reference sequence). The CDR3 totals 14 residues. Trimming stripped 3 bases from V and 6 bases from J, with 14 bases between. Sequenced by immunoSEQ multiplex PCR; TCRdb stores in-frame clones only, minus some. The sample records about 48,000 clones, approximately 79% being singletons. This sample is part of a study of a mutant IDH1 vaccine in newly diagnosed glioma. Time point specified: week 35, safety follow-up. It was 300 ug of mutant IDH1 20-mer peptide that made up each vaccine dose, given with topical imiquimod.

This TCR derives from a middle-aged man with glioma. V is TRBV15 and J is TRBJ1-1, with D possibly being TRBD1 (5 bases). The sequenced sample was PBMCs, obtained from a glioma patient whose treatment included an IDH1 peptide vaccine. The CDR3 here is CATSRGRFRAEAFF. Written as DNA, the CDR3 is TGTGCCACCAGCAGGGGCAGGTTCAGGGCTGAAGCTTTCTTT. Filled out from reference TRBV15 and TRBJ1-1, the complete variable domain reads DAMVIQNPRYQVTQFGKPVTLSCSQTLNHNVMYWYQQKSSQAPKLLFHYYDKDFNNEADTPDNFQSRRPNTSFCFLDIRSPGLGDTAMYLCATSRGRFRAEAFFGQGTRLTVV.